A single sample is the source of the 15 T cell receptor beta chains below, sequenced in a study of patients and donors after allogeneic stem cell transplantation. TCRdb ran MiXCR on the RT-PCR reads and lists one entry per CDR3 protein. Among over 150,000 distinct CDR3 sequences, 41% were seen once, and the ten largest hold 33%. Specimen: blood, either unsorted or a sorted T cell fraction (not recorded which). All receptors come from a human donor who was either an allogeneic HSCT recipient or a stem cell or donor lymphocyte infusion donor (not recorded which). It is not recorded whose cells these are; they may come from a transplant donor.

The V and J genes are TRBV29-1 and TRBJ2-1, with 7 bases matching TRBD1. This CDR3 spans 16 amino acids. J gave up 6 bases and V 2 bases, and 13 bases lay outside the gene matches. Germline CDR1 SQVTM, CDR2 ANQGSEA. CDR3: CSVEQDRSFPFNEQFF. CDR3 coding DNA: TGCAGCGTTGAACAGGACAGGTCCTTCCCCTTCAATGAGCAGTTCTTC.

This sequence joins TRBV6-5 and TRBJ1-6; 7 nucleotides line up with TRBD1. This CDR3 has 15 residues. V shed 10 bases, J shed 10 bases, and the junction held 16 bases outside the gene matches. Germline CDR1 reads MNHEY; CDR2 reads SVGAGI. The CDR3 spells CATHYTGVVGSPLHF. Here the CDR3 DNA reads TGTGCCACCCACTATACAGGGGTAGTAGGGTCACCCCTCCACTTT.

This clonotype was seen a few times. This chain connects TRBV7-9 to TRBJ2-4, with unresolved D. The CDR3 is made up of 14 amino acids. Germline loops: CDR1 SEHNR, CDR2 FQNEAQ (reference sequence). Deletions cut 5 bases from V and 5 bases from J, with 13 bases between. The DNA of the CDR3 is TGTGCCAGCAGCCCTCGGATAGGGCAAAACATTCAGTACTTC. Protein sequence: CASSPRIGQNIQYF.

The chain combines TRBV7-2 with TRBJ1-2, with 7 nucleotides matching TRBD1. J was trimmed by 1 base and V by 3 bases; bases with no gene match: 8. CDR3 length equals 16 residues. The germline CDR1 and CDR2 sequences are SGHTA and FQGNSA. The CDR3 loop is CASSFDRDLYNYGYTF. The CDR3 DNA is TGTGCCAGCAGCTTCGACAGGGACCTTTATAACTATGGCTACACCTTC.

With regard to this clonotype: No conserved phenylalanine or tryptophan ends this CDR3, so it is likely a read error. No DNA is shown, since the ends of the CDR3 on it are uncertain; the CDR3 is the one TCRdb lists. The genes are TRBV21-1 and TRBJ1-5. TRBV21-1 is tagged as a pseudogene. The CDR3 is 17 residues long, counting both termini. The CDR3 sequence is CASSKAWRRRGDQPQHS.

The CDR3 sequence: CASSQDRNSAYEQYF. As DNA, the CDR3 is TGTGCCAGCAGCCAAGACCGGAATTCGGCCTACGAGCAGTACTTC. The V call is TRBV4-2, the J call TRBJ2-7, with D uncertain. Germline V gene data show CDR1 as LGHNA and CDR2 as YNFKEQ. V gave up 0 bases and J gave up 2 bases, with 11 bases separating them. The CDR3 consists of 15 residues.

This clonotype turned up a few times. The CDR3 here is CASTPPNPPNTEAFF. The CDR3 bases are TGTGCCAGCACCCCCCCAAATCCGCCGAACACTGAAGCTTTCTTT. V and J are TRBV28 and TRBJ1-1; no firm D call. Per the germline V gene, CDR1 is MDHEN and CDR2 is SYDVKM. The V end lost 7 bases, the J end lost 1 base, and 16 bases lay between the germline ends. This CDR3 spans 15 amino acids. Full variable domain (rest looked up from reference TRBV28 and TRBJ1-1): DVKVTQSSRYLVKRTGEKVFLECVQDMDHENMFWYRQDPGLGLRLIYFSYDVKMKEKGDIPEGYSVSREKKERFSLILESASTNQTSMYLCASTPPNPPNTEAFFGQGTRLTVV.

This clonotype was observed a handful of times. V usage is TRBV5-6 and J usage is TRBJ2-1, with a tentative D call TRBD2 (5 bases). Trimming pared 0 bases from V and 9 bases from J, leaving 7 bases between. Germline V gene data show CDR1 as SGHDT and CDR2 as YYEEEE. The CDR3 runs 12 residues. CDR3 DNA sequence: TGTGCCAGCAGCTTGGAACGGGGTGAGCAGTTCTTC. Translation: CASSLERGEQFF.

This chain connects TRBV12-3 or TRBV12-4 to TRBJ2-3; 12 bases are a match to TRBD2. This CDR3 region has 16 residues. The V and J ends lost 6 bases and 5 bases, in that order; junction bases with no gene match: 9. CDR3 loop: CASSPSGRAIGDTQYF. CDR3 nucleotides: TGTGCCAGCAGCCCTAGCGGGAGGGCAATCGGAGATACGCAGTATTTT.

This chain joins TRBV18 and TRBJ2-1, with 14 nucleotides matching TRBD2. The length of the CDR3 is 17 residues. The germline CDR1 and CDR2 sequences are KGHSH and LQKENI. Unmatched junction bases numbered 9, after V lost 3 bases and J lost 8 bases. CDR3 nucleotides: TGTGCCAGCTCACCTCCGACTAGCGGGAGGGCCTGGTATGAGCAGTTCTTC. Translating it yields CASSPPTSGRAWYEQFF.

In this sample, this clonotype turned up a few times. The rearrangement uses TRBV27 and TRBJ1-6; TRBD1 matches at 8 bases. V shed 5 bases and J 10 bases; nucleotides not matched to a gene: 16. This CDR3 spans 17 amino acids. Germline CDR1 is MNHEY and CDR2 is SMNVEV (reference sequence). The CDR3 is CASSSGAGGARWSPLHF. In nucleotides, the CDR3 is TGTGCCAGCAGTAGTGGGGCAGGGGGCGCCCGATGGTCACCCCTCCACTTT.

The rearrangement links TRBV28 to TRBJ2-2; D possibly matches TRBD1 or TRBD2 (7 bases each). CDR1 and CDR2 (germline): MDHEN, SYDVKM. Trimming pared 7 bases from V and 7 bases from J, leaving 19 bases between. This CDR3 is built from 15 residues. The DNA of the CDR3 is TGTGCCAGCACGACAGGGAGGGCAGGTGACGGGGAGCTGTTTTTT. Its protein is CASTTGRAGDGELFF.

The rearrangement uses TRBV10-3 and TRBJ2-7, with 8 bases fitting TRBD1. This CDR3 is 14 amino acids long. Per the germline V gene, CDR1 is ENHRY and CDR2 is SYGVKD. The trim removed 7 bases at V and 0 bases at J, leaving 5 bases unmatched. CDR3 DNA sequence: TGTGCCATCACTCAGGGGGCGAGCTCCTACGAGCAGTACTTC. Protein sequence: CAITQGASSYEQYF.

The rearrangement joins TRBV7-2 to TRBJ1-5; possibly TRBD1 for D (5 bases). Germline V gives CDR1 SGHTA, CDR2 FQGNSA. The ends were cut back, 5 bases at V and 4 bases at J, with 15 bases in the middle. The CDR3 length is 15 residues. The CDR3 region is CASSRTAGGNQPQHF. CDR3 nucleotide sequence: TGTGCCAGCAGCCGTACAGCGGGGGGGAATCAGCCCCAGCATTTT.

The rearrangement links TRBV28 to TRBJ2-1, with 8 bases fitting TRBD1. Unmatched junction bases numbered 0, after V lost 2 bases and J lost 0 bases. The CDR3 loop spans 15 amino acids. Germline assignment: CDR1 MDHEN and CDR2 SYDVKM. Here the CDR3 reads CASSLQGASYNEQFF. Here the CDR3 DNA reads TGTGCCAGCAGTTTACAGGGGGCCTCCTACAATGAGCAGTTCTTC.